This T cell receptor (beta chain) appears in the sequencing data of a study of blood T cell repertoires in COVID-19 (dated by TCRdb to 2019 to 2021). With regard to the full study: Collaborator samples came from the United States, Italy and Spain and covered acute and convalescent phases of COVID-19. The prospective study material was composed of cDNA or gDNA derived from T cells, B-cell-depleted T cells, or PBMCs. Subjects who had been exposed to COVID-19, were actively infected with it, or had recovered from it provided the deeply sampled blood TCRbeta repertoires that made up the dataset. A freely available public database, intended as a resource for researchers studying the immune response to SARS-CoV-2, is where the repertoires were released. The samples were drawn from two sources: the first 160 participants of the ongoing ImmuneRACE study, and fewer than 1,500 subjects contributed by 6 global collaborators. A de-identified subject ID, COVID-19 status, age in years and sex were almost always included in the sample metadata. Where HLA class I and class II types were available, the types were taken from metadata supplied by the sample provider, not from assay-based typing. General study outcomes and caveats: How much clinical and demographic metadata was included differed by source and by participant, and the metadata was provided uncurated.

A remark on this clone: It has no known antigen specificity. Base qualities are not recorded, but no much larger clone differs from it by a single base.

Taken from the germline V gene, the CDR1 and CDR2 loops are SGHNT and YENEEA. V loses 1 base at its end and J loses 5 bases; junction bases beyond the gene matches: 5. The CDR3 holds 14 amino acids from the cysteine to the phenylalanine. Only CDR3 DNA is held: 42 bases, read in frame from base 1. Whole blood was collected in K2EDTA tubes by collaborating institutions according to the institutions' own protocols. For TCRbeta analysis, collaborator samples were shipped as frozen whole blood, as isolated PBMCs, or as DNA extracted from either sample type. TCRbeta CDR3 regions were amplified from genomic DNA using the immunoSEQ Assay, a bias-controlled multiplex PCR. In the paper's pipeline: Within the assay, amplification of reference gene primers was used to estimate how many nucleated cells each sample contained. To quantify the absolute abundance of each unique TCRbeta CDR3 rearrangement, sequence reads were collapsed and filtered. Productive Simpson clonality was computed per sample as the square root of Simpson's diversity index over productive rearrangements. TCRdb provides this immuneACCESS table in a form limited to in-frame rearrangements. Some clones are lacking; in checked studies, under half of them reflect an unresolved V gene, and why the rest are absent is not known. The DNA was the basis for D and trimming; V, J and clone size are from that table. Across this sample there are fewer than 95,000 clones, with 70% to 90% seen only once. Roughly 0.43% of the sample is held by the ten biggest clonotypes.

The V gene is TRBV11-3 and the J gene is TRBJ2-7, and TRBD2 matches 7 of the central bases. The receptor was derived from a man aged 60-69 years with acute or convalescent COVID-19. Specimen: peripheral blood. This receptor carries the CDR3 CASSLGGSGHEQYF. The DNA sequence is given as TGTGCCAGCAGCTTAGGCGGGAGTGGACACGAGCAGTACTTC.